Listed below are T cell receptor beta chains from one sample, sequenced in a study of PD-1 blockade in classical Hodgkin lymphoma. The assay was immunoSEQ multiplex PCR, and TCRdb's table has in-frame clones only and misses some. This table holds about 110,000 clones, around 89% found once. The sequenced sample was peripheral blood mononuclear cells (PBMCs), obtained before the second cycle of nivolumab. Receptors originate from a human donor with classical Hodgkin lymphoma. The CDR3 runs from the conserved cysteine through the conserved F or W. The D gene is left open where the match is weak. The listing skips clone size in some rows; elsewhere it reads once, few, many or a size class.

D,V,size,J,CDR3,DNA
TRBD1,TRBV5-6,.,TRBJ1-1,CASSLGTGLVTEAFF,TGTGCCAGCAGCTTGGGGACAGGGTTGGTGACTGAAGCTTTCTTT
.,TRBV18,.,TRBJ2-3,CASSPDTDTQYF,TGTGCCAGCTCACCTGACACAGATACGCAGTATTTT
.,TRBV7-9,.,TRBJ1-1,CASSFGGEEMNTEAFF,TGTGCCAGCAGCTTTGGAGGCGAGGAGATGAACACTGAAGCTTTCTTT
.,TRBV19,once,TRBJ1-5,CASSMWGPNQPQHF,TGTGCCAGTAGTATGTGGGGACCCAATCAGCCCCAGCATTTT
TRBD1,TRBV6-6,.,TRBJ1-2,CASSLDRGDGYTF,TGTGCCAGCAGCCTGGACAGGGGAGACGGCTACACCTTC
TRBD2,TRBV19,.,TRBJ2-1,CASKPGATSGSFGEQFF,TGTGCCAGTAAGCCAGGAGCGACTAGCGGATCTTTTGGTGAGCAGTTCTTC
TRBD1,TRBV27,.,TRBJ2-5,CASSSRTGDVRETQYF,TGTGCCAGCAGTAGCCGGACAGGGGACGTGAGGGAGACCCAGTACTTC
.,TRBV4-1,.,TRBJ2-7,CASSLPGASYEQYF,TGCGCCAGCAGCCTGCCTGGGGCTAGCTACGAGCAGTACTTC
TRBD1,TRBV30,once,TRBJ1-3,CAWDVGQGSGNTIYF,TGTGCCTGGGACGTGGGACAGGGCTCTGGAAACACCATATATTTT
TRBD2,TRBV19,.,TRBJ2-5,CASRAGREGLETQYF,TGTGCCAGTCGTGCCGGGCGGGAGGGCCTGGAGACCCAGTACTTC
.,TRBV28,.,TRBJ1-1,CASSLDGHMNTEAFF,TGTGCCAGCAGTTTGGACGGACATATGAACACTGAAGCTTTCTTT
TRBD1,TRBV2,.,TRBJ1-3,CASKRGPGNTIYF,TGTGCCAGCAAGAGGGGGCCTGGAAACACCATATATTTT
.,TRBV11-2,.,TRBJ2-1,CASSPLTRPPEQFF,TGTGCCAGCAGCCCTTTGACCCGACCGCCTGAGCAGTTCTTC
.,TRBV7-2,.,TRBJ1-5,CASSPSPSNQPQHF,TGTGCCAGCAGCCCCAGCCCTAGCAATCAGCCCCAGCATTTT
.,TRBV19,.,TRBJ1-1,CASSTDSAVEAFF,TGTGCCAGTAGTACCGACTCGGCTGTCGAAGCTTTCTTT
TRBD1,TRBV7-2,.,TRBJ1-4,CASSSGTGGWVNEKLFF,TGTGCCAGCAGCTCCGGGACAGGGGGCTGGGTTAATGAAAAACTGTTTTTT
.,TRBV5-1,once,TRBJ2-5,CASSLASRVRETQYF,TGCGCCAGCAGCTTGGCTAGCCGGGTCAGAGAGACCCAGTACTTC
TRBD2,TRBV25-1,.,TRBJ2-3,CASSVPGGSTDTQYF,TGTGCCAGCAGTGTTCCGGGGGGAAGCACAGATACGCAGTATTTT
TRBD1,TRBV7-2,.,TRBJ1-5,CASSPETGHSNQPQHF,TGTGCCAGCAGCCCCGAGACAGGGCACAGCAATCAGCCCCAGCATTTT
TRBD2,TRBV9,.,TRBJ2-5,CASSASGRATETQYF,TGTGCCAGCAGCGCCAGCGGGAGGGCCACGGAGACCCAGTACTTC
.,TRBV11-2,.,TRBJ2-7,CASSYHQGGEQYF,TGTGCCAGCAGCTACCATCAAGGGGGGGAGCAGTACTTC
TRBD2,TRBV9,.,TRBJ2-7,CASSVASGSYEQYF,TGTGCCAGCAGCGTAGCTAGCGGGAGTTACGAGCAGTACTTC
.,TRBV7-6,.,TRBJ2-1,CASSLQGSSYNEQFF,TGTGCCAGCAGCTTACAGGGAAGCTCCTACAATGAGCAGTTCTTC
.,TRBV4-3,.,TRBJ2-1,CASSQDVGSSFNEQFF,TGCGCCAGCAGCCAAGACGTCGGGAGCTCATTCAATGAGCAGTTCTTC
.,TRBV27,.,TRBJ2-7,CASSLMNSYEQYF,TGTGCCAGCAGTTTAATGAACTCCTACGAGCAGTACTTC
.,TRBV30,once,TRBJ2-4,CACSGPWGIQYF,TGTGCCTGTAGCGGACCCTGGGGCATTCAGTACTTC
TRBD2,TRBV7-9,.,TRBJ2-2,CASSRLRESTGELFF,TGTGCCAGCAGCCGTCTGCGGGAGTCCACCGGGGAGCTGTTTTTT
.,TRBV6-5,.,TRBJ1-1,CASSYEENTEAFF,TGTGCCAGCAGTTACGAGGAGAACACTGAAGCTTTCTTT
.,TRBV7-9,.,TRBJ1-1,CASSLQKNTEAFF,TGTGCCAGCAGCTTACAGAAGAACACTGAAGCTTTCTTT
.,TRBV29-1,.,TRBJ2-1,CSVVPGGNEQFF,TGCAGCGTTGTCCCTGGGGGGAATGAGCAGTTCTTC
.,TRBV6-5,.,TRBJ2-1,CASGESSYNEQFF,TGTGCCAGCGGGGAAAGCTCCTACAATGAGCAGTTCTTC
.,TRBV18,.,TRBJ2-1,CASSPPADNEQFF,TGTGCCAGCTCACCACCGGCGGACAATGAGCAGTTCTTC
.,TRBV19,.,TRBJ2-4,CASMGWAGKRNIQYF,TGTGCCAGTATGGGCTGGGCAGGGAAGAGAAACATTCAGTACTTC
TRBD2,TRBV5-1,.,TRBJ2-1,CASTPGLTSGAYNEQFF,TGCGCCAGCACCCCAGGCCTCACTAGCGGGGCCTACAATGAGCAGTTCTTC
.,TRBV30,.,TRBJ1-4,CAWSAGAIGEKLFF,TGTGCCTGGAGTGCGGGGGCTATTGGCGAAAAACTGTTTTTT
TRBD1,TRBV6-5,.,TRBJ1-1,CASSTDRARGTEAFF,TGTGCCAGCAGTACCGACAGGGCGCGGGGCACTGAAGCTTTCTTT
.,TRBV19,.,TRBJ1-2,CASSIGRVEGYTF,TGTGCCAGTAGTATAGGGAGGGTCGAAGGCTACACCTTC
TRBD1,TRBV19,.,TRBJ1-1,CASSIPFSTGGSLNTEAFF,TGTGCCAGTAGTATCCCCTTCTCGACAGGGGGATCATTAAACACTGAAGCTTTCTTT
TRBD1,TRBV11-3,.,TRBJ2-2,CASSLGTGDTGELFF,TGTGCCAGCAGCTTAGGGACAGGGGATACCGGGGAGCTGTTTTTT
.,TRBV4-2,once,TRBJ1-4,CASTWDPGATNEKLFF,TGTGCCAGCACCTGGGACCCCGGCGCGACTAATGAAAAACTGTTTTTT
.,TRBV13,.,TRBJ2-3,CASSSSRADTQYF,TGTGCCAGCAGCTCTAGTAGGGCAGATACGCAGTATTTT
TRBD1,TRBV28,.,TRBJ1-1,CASSTSGTGNTEAFF,TGTGCCAGCAGTACATCCGGGACAGGGAACACTGAAGCTTTCTTT
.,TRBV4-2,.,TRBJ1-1,CASSQVLEGNTEAFF,TGTGCCAGCAGCCAAGTGTTGGAGGGGAACACTGAAGCTTTCTTT
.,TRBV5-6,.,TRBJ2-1,CASSLLTTIDEQFF,TGTGCCAGCAGCTTGTTGACGACTATTGATGAGCAGTTCTTC
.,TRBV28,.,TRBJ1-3,CASSSPATGSGNTIYF,TGTGCCAGCAGTTCCCCTGCAACAGGGTCTGGAAACACCATATATTTT